The 28 T cell receptor beta chains in this list originate from one sample, sequenced in a study of blood T cell repertoires in COVID-19 (dated by TCRdb to the early 2020s). Library prep was done by the immunoSEQ multiplex PCR assay. Not all clones reach the TCRdb copy of this immuneACCESS table, which keeps in-frame sequences only. Checked studies attribute under half of the gap to unresolved V genes and leave the rest unexplained. This sample has tens of thousands of clones in its table, and around 89% of those were observed once. 3.5% to 4% of the sample goes to the ten largest clones. Sequencing was done on a sample of peripheral blood. Receptors were obtained from a human donor in a cohort sampled during active COVID-19.

This chain connects TRBV24-1 to TRBJ2-2; possibly TRBD2 for D (6 bases). V was clipped by 5 bases and J by 4 bases, with 10 bases between them. The length of the CDR3 is 14 residues. Germline CDR1 reads KGHDR; CDR2 reads SFDVKD. The CDR3: CATSVWGGTGELFF. In DNA form, the CDR3 reads TGTGCCACCAGTGTCTGGGGAGGCACCGGGGAGCTGTTTTTT.

V is TRBV29-1 and J is TRBJ1-1; D unresolved. The ends were cut back, 5 bases at V and 2 bases at J, with 6 bases in the middle. CDR1 is SQVTM and CDR2 is ANQGSEA in the germline V gene. The CDR3 covers 11 residues. CDR3 bases: TGCAGCGTTCGGGTAAACACTGAAGCTTTCTTT. It is translated as CSVRVNTEAFF.

This clone occurred once. The J gene is TRBJ1-1, the V gene TRBV6-6; D unclear. Trimming pared 5 bases from V and 3 bases from J, leaving 13 bases between. CDR1 MNHNY and CDR2 SVGAGI come from the germline V gene (reference sequence). This CDR3 comprises 14 residues. The CDR3 here is CASSVSGSYTEAFF. CDR3 bases: TGTGCCAGCAGTGTATCGGGGTCGTACACTGAAGCTTTCTTT.

This clone was seen a handful of times. The CDR3 protein is CASSSMIRRDTLTEAFF. The CDR3 DNA sequence: TGTGCCAGCAGTAGCATGATAAGACGGGACACCCTCACTGAAGCTTTCTTT. The J gene is TRBJ1-1, the V gene TRBV6-2 or TRBV6-3; perhaps TRBD1 as D (6 bases). V was pared by 5 bases and J by 4 bases, with 23 bases between. This CDR3 spans 17 amino acids. Germline CDR1 MNHEY, CDR2 SVGEGT.

The V call is TRBV19, the J call TRBJ2-7; TRBD1 matches 7 bases. CDR1 is LNHDA and CDR2 is SQIVND in the germline V gene (reference sequence). V was clipped by 5 bases and J by 3 bases; unmatched bases: 25. The CDR3 is 20 amino acids. Written as DNA, the CDR3 is TGTGCCAGTAGTCCCCCTTCCGAACAGGGGCCGAACCTTGGTTACTACGAGCAGTACTTC. It yields the protein CASSPPSEQGPNLGYYEQYF.

The chain links TRBV6-5 to TRBJ1-2, with 10 bases fitting TRBD1. CDR1 is MNHEY and CDR2 is SVGAGI in the germline V gene. With 4 bases clipped from V and 9 bases from J, the junction kept 5 bases outside the gene matches. CDR3 length: 13 amino acids. The CDR3: CASSSGQGFRYTF. CDR3 in DNA: TGTGCCAGCAGTTCGGGACAGGGGTTTCGCTACACCTTC.

V usage is TRBV11-2 and J usage is TRBJ2-7, with 12 positions matching TRBD2. Germline CDR1 reads SGHAT; CDR2 reads FQNNGV. The V segment lost 4 bases and the J segment 3 bases; nucleotides outside the gene matches: 7. The CDR3 runs 16 residues. CDR3: CASSWGLAGANYEQYF. The DNA of the CDR3 is TGTGCCAGCAGCTGGGGACTAGCGGGCGCCAACTACGAGCAGTACTTC.

This sequence joins TRBV27 and TRBJ2-7; 10 bases match TRBD2. V shed 5 bases and J 4 bases; nucleotides not matched to a gene: 5. This CDR3 is built from 14 residues. Germline V gives CDR1 MNHEY, CDR2 SMNVEV (reference sequence). The CDR3 sequence: CASSLAGVEYEQYF. In DNA, the CDR3 is TGTGCCAGCAGTCTAGCGGGAGTTGAGTACGAGCAGTACTTC.

The rearrangement links TRBV28 to TRBJ1-5; TRBD1 aligns across 7 bases. Trimming cost V 5 bases and J 0 bases; bases outside gene matches: 16. The germline V gene has CDR1 MDHEN and CDR2 SYDVKM. The CDR3 has 19 amino acids. The CDR3 sequence: CASSAPPGQILDSNQPQHF. The CDR3 coding sequence is TGTGCCAGCAGTGCGCCCCCGGGACAGATATTGGATAGCAATCAGCCCCAGCATTTT.

This chain uses TRBV9 with TRBJ1-2; 7 nucleotides line up with TRBD1. The CDR3 loop spans 15 amino acids. V lost 3 bases to trimming and J lost 0 bases; unmatched junction nucleotides: 5. Germline V gene sequence: CDR1 SGDLS, CDR2 YYNGEE. This chain's CDR3 is CASSEGQQANYGYTF. In DNA, the CDR3 is TGTGCCAGCAGCGAGGGACAGCAAGCTAACTATGGCTACACCTTC.

In its sample, this clone was seen once. The chain couples TRBV7-2 to TRBJ1-1; perhaps TRBD1 as D (5 bases). V was cut by 5 bases and J by 3 bases, with 13 bases left in between. The CDR3 covers 14 residues. In germline, CDR1 is SGHTA, CDR2 FQGNSA. In DNA, the CDR3 is TGTGCCAGCAGCCTCGGGACTCCAGACACTGAAGCTTTCTTT. This sequence encodes CASSLGTPDTEAFF.

The rearrangement links TRBV2 to TRBJ2-7; 8 positions match TRBD1. Germline V gives CDR1 SNHLY, CDR2 FYNNEI. Trimming took 10 bases from V and 6 from J; bases not matched to a gene: 8. The CDR3 covers 12 residues. CDR3 protein: CAITAGGGEQYF. In DNA, the CDR3 is TGTGCCATTACTGCAGGGGGCGGCGAGCAGTACTTC. The whole variable domain, remainder taken from reference TRBV2 and TRBJ2-7, is EPEVTQTPSHQVTQMGQEVILRCVPISNHLYFYWYRQILGQKVEFLVSFYNNEISEKSEIFDDQFSVERPDGSNFTLKIRSTKLEDSAMYFCAITAGGGEQYFGPGTRLTVT.

The chain uses TRBV18 and TRBJ1-5; D unresolved. This CDR3 has 14 amino acids. V dropped 2 bases and J dropped 3 bases, with 8 bases sitting between them. Germline lookup yields CDR1 KGHSH and CDR2 LQKENI. DNA of the CDR3: TGTGCCAGCTCACCAACATACGACAATCAGCCCCAGCATTTT. It is translated as CASSPTYDNQPQHF.

This clone was observed a few times. The chain is built from TRBV18 and TRBJ2-7, with TRBD2 matching over 13 bases. The V gene end was trimmed by 4 bases and the J gene end by 2 bases; junction bases not matched to a gene: 5. CDR1 and CDR2 from the germline V gene are KGHSH and LQKENI. CDR3 length: 16 residues. The CDR3 region is CASSRGTSGNTYEQYF. In DNA, the CDR3 is TGTGCCAGCTCACGGGGGACTAGCGGGAATACCTACGAGCAGTACTTC.

The chain is built from TRBV19 and TRBJ1-6; possible D gene TRBD1, 5 bases. The V end lost 10 bases, the J end lost 3 bases, and 22 bases lay between the germline ends. From germline, CDR1 is LNHDA and CDR2 SQIVND (reference sequence). The CDR3 loop spans 17 amino acids. CDR3 nucleotides: TGTGCCACAACTACCTTAGGGGCTGTGGACTATAATTCACCCCTCCACTTT. Amino acids: CATTTLGAVDYNSPLHF.

The CDR3 loop reads CASSLDSYGYTF. The CDR3 coding sequence is TGCGCCAGCAGCTTGGACAGCTATGGCTACACCTTC. The chain employs TRBV5-1 and TRBJ1-2; D uncertain. This CDR3 is 12 amino acids long. The ends were cut back, 0 bases at V and 4 bases at J, with 4 bases in the middle. Per germline, CDR1 SGHRS and CDR2 YFSETQ.

The chain recombines TRBV11-2 with TRBJ2-7, with 9 bases lining up with TRBD2. The CDR3 has 15 amino acids. Germline V gene data show CDR1 as SGHAT and CDR2 as FQNNGV. Trimming cost V 4 bases and J 3 bases; bases outside gene matches: 7. The CDR3 reads CASSYSGGNIYEQYF. The CDR3 DNA reads TGTGCCAGCAGCTATAGCGGGGGTAACATCTACGAGCAGTACTTC.

V and J are TRBV4-2 and TRBJ2-1; the match to TRBD2 covers 7 bases. This CDR3 contains 17 residues. With 1 base clipped from V and 0 bases from J, the junction kept 6 bases outside the gene matches. Germline V lookup: CDR1 LGHNA, CDR2 YNFKEQ. CDR3 protein: CASSQVLATDSYNEQFF. CDR3 DNA: TGTGCCAGCAGCCAAGTACTAGCGACAGACTCCTACAATGAGCAGTTCTTC.

The chain combines TRBV19 with TRBJ2-7, with D perhaps matching TRBD1 (5 bases). The germline V and J ends were trimmed by 8 bases and 0 bases, with 20 bases remaining between them. Germline-derived CDR1 and CDR2 are LNHDA and SQIVND (reference sequence). This CDR3 is 16 amino acids long. For the CDR3, the DNA is TGTGCCAGTGCGGACCTCAGGGTCAAGGGCTCCTACGAGCAGTACTTC. Its translation: CASADLRVKGSYEQYF.

The V and J genes are TRBV4-1 and TRBJ2-7, with a tentative D call TRBD2 (7 bases). Germline V lookup: CDR1 MGHRA, CDR2 YSYEKL. The CDR3 runs to 15 residues. The V gene lost 1 base and the J gene lost 2 bases, with 12 bases spanning the gap. CDR3 DNA: TGCGCCAGCAGCCAAGGTACGGGGGGCACCTACGAGCAGTACTTC. Translating it yields CASSQGTGGTYEQYF.

The chain combines TRBV6-5 with TRBJ1-2; D possibly corresponds to TRBD1 (6 bases). The V end lost 4 bases, the J end lost 3 bases, and 9 bases lay between the germline ends. This CDR3 comprises 13 residues. Germline V gene sequence: CDR1 MNHEY, CDR2 SVGAGI. The CDR3: CASSLRQDYGYTF. CDR3 bases: TGTGCCAGCAGTTTACGACAGGACTATGGCTACACCTTC.

The V call is TRBV6-4, the J call TRBJ2-2, with 7 bases fitting TRBD1. Germline loops: CDR1 MRHNA, CDR2 SNTAGT. The V segment lost 2 bases and the J segment 0 bases; nucleotides outside the gene matches: 0. The CDR3 is 15 residues long. CDR3 DNA: TGTGCCAGCAGTGACGGGACAGCGAACACCGGGGAGCTGTTTTTT. Its protein product is CASSDGTANTGELFF.

V usage is TRBV4-3 and J usage is TRBJ2-2, with 9 bases aligning to TRBD1. Per the germline V gene, CDR1 is LGHNA and CDR2 is YSLEER. This CDR3 is 15 amino acids long. With 3 bases clipped from V and 7 bases from J, the junction kept 6 bases outside the gene matches. CDR3: CASSHSDRGVGELFF. The CDR3, as DNA: TGCGCCAGCAGCCACTCGGACAGGGGAGTCGGGGAGCTGTTTTTT.

The V gene is TRBV6-5, the J gene TRBJ1-3; 8 nucleotides align to TRBD1. Germline V lookup: CDR1 MNHEY, CDR2 SVGAGI. V dropped 7 bases and J dropped 6; count of bases not matched to a gene: 8. The CDR3 is 14 residues long. The CDR3 DNA reads TGTGCCAGCACCGCCTTGGACAGGGTAAACACCATATATTTT. It yields the protein CASTALDRVNTIYF.

J is TRBJ2-3 and V is TRBV6-5, with TRBD2 matching over 14 bases. The J segment lost 8 bases and the V segment lost 2 bases, leaving 6 bases of the junction unmatched. The CDR3 extends over 16 amino acids. Germline CDR1 reads MNHEY; CDR2 reads SVGAGI. CDR3 protein: CASSYKGLAGAGTQYF. In DNA form, the CDR3 reads TGTGCCAGCAGTTACAAGGGACTAGCGGGAGCGGGTACGCAGTATTTT.

The chain links TRBV5-4 to TRBJ2-7; 8 positions agree with TRBD1. The CDR3 is 14 amino acids. With 0 bases clipped from V and 4 bases from J, the junction kept 3 bases outside the gene matches. Germline V CDR1 and CDR2: SGHNT, YYREEE (reference sequence). In DNA form, the CDR3 reads TGTGCCAGCAGCTTGGGGACAGGGTTATACGAGCAGTACTTC. It yields the protein CASSLGTGLYEQYF.

This clone is a singleton in its sample. The chain is built from TRBV9 and TRBJ1-2; 7 positions match TRBD1. With V trimmed by 0 bases and J by 8 bases, 13 bases remained unmatched. Germline CDR1 SGDLS, CDR2 YYNGEE. This CDR3 comprises 16 residues. The chain's CDR3 is CASSVATGDGIEGYTF. Written as DNA, the CDR3 is TGTGCCAGCAGCGTAGCTACAGGGGACGGCATCGAGGGCTACACCTTC.

V and J are TRBV2 and TRBJ2-7; maybe TRBD2 (6 bases). The CDR3 is made up of 13 amino acids. The ends were cut back, 8 bases at V and 0 bases at J, with 11 bases in the middle. CDR1 and CDR2 from the germline V gene are SNHLY and FYNNEI. DNA for the CDR3: TGTGCCAGCGTCCCTAGCGACTCCTACGAGCAGTACTTC. Amino acids: CASVPSDSYEQYF.